This T cell receptor beta chain was sequenced for a study of PD-1 blockade in classical Hodgkin lymphoma. The V end lost 7 bases, the J end lost 0 bases, and 4 bases lay between the germline ends. The CDR3 length is 13 residues. Germline V gene data show CDR1 as SNHLY and CDR2 as FYNNEI. The repertoire was sequenced with immunoSEQ multiplex PCR; TCRdb's copy has only in-frame clones and lacks some. The sample carries fewer than 90,000 clones, 90% to 95% recorded once. A remark on this clone: What it recognizes is unknown.

Study outcomes and limitations: TCR diversity rose significantly by C4D1 in CD4+ but not CD8+ cells. Why repertoires differed is undefined; disease activity or prior therapy possibly contributed. Before treatment, complete responders showed about the same diversity as newly diagnosed patients. Before treatment, TCR diversity in newly diagnosed patients was reportedly lower than in healthy donors.

All the patients suffered relapse after autologous stem cell transplantation, and brentuximab vedotin exposure differed. The chain recombines TRBV2 with TRBJ2-6; D is unresolved. This receptor was identified in a human donor with classical Hodgkin lymphoma. Source: peripheral blood mononuclear cells (PBMCs), taken at baseline. CDR3 nucleotides: TGTGCCAGCACCTACTCTGGGGCCAACGTCCTGACTTTC. It codes for CASTYSGANVLTF.